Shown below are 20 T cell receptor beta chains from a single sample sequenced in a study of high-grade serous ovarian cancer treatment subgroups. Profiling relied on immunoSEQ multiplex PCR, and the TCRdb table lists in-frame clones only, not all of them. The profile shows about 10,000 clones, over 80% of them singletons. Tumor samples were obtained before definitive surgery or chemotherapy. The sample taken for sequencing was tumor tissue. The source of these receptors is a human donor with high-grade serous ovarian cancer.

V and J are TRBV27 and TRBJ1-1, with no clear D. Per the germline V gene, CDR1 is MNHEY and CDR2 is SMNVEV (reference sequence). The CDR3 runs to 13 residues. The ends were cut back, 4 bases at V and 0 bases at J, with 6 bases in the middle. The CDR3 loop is CASSSTMNTEAFF. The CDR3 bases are TGTGCCAGCAGTTCAACAATGAACACTGAAGCTTTCTTT.

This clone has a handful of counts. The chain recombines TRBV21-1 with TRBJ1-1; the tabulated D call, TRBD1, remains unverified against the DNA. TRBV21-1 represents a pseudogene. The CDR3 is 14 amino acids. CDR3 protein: CASSRGRGRTEAFF. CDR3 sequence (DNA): TGTGCCAGCAGCAGGGGCAGGGGGCGAACTGAAGCTTTCTTT.

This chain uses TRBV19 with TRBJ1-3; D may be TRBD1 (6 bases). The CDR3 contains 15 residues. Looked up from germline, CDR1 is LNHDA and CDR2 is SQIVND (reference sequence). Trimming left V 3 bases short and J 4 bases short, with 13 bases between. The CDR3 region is CASSIGRGEGNTIYF. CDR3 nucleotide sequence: TGTGCCAGTAGTATTGGCAGGGGCGAAGGAAACACCATATATTTT. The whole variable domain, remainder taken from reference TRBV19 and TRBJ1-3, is DGGITQSPKYLFRKEGQNVTLSCEQNLNHDAMYWYRQDPGQGLRLIYYSQIVNDFQKGDIAEGYSVSREKKESFPLTVTSAQKNPTAFYLCASSIGRGEGNTIYFGEGSWLTVV.

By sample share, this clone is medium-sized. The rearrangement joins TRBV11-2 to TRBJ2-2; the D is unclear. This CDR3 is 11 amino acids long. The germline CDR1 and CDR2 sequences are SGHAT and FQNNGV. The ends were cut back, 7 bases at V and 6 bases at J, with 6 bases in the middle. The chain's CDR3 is CASTRPGELFF. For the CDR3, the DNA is TGTGCCAGCACCCGTCCCGGGGAGCTGTTTTTT. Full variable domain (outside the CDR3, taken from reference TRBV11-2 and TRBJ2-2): EAGVAQSPRYKIIEKRQSVAFWCNPISGHATLYWYQQILGQGPKLLIQFQNNGVVDDSQLPKDRFSAERLKGVDSTLKIQPAKLEDSAVYLCASTRPGELFFGEGSRLTVL.

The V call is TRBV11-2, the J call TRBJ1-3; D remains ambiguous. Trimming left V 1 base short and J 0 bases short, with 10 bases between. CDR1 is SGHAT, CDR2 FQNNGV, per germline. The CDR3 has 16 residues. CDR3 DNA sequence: TGTGCCAGCAGCTTAGGTTTACCGAGCTCTGGAAACACCATATATTTT. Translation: CASSLGLPSSGNTIYF.

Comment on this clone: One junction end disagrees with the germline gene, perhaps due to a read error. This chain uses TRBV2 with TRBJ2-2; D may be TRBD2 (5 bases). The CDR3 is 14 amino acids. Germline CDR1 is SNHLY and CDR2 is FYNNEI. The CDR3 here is CASSKAENTGELFF. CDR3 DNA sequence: TGTGCCAGCAGTAAAGCGGAGAACACCGGGGAGCTGTTTTTT.

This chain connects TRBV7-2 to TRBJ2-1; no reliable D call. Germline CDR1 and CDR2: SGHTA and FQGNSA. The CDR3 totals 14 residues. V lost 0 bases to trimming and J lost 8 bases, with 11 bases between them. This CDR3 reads CASSLARGSDEQFF. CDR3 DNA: TGTGCCAGCAGCTTAGCGAGAGGCAGCGATGAGCAGTTCTTC.

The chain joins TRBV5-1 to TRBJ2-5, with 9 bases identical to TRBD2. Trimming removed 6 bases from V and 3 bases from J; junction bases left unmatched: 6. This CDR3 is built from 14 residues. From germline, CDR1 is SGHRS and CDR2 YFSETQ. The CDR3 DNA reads TGCGCCAGCACGGTTTTAGCGGGAGAAGAGACCCAGTACTTC. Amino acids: CASTVLAGEETQYF.

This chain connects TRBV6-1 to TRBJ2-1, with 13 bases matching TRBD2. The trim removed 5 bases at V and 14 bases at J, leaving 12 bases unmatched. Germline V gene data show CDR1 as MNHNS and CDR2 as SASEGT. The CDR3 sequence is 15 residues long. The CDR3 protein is CASSPALAGGPVEFF. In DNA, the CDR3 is TGTGCCAGCAGTCCAGCACTAGCGGGAGGGCCCGTGGAGTTCTTC.

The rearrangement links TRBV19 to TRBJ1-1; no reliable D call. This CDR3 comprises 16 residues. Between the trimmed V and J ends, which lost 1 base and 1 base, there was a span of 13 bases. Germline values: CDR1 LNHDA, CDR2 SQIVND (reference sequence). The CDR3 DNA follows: TGTGCCAGTAGTATAGGGACGGGCGGAGGGAACACTGAAGCTTTCTTT. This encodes CASSIGTGGGNTEAFF.

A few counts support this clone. CDR3 nucleotides: TGTGCCAGCAGTGCAGGAGCTAACTATGGCTACACCTTC. It specifies CASSAGANYGYTF. V usage is TRBV6-1 and J usage is TRBJ1-2; D not certain. CDR3 size: 13 residues. Germline V CDR1 and CDR2: MNHNS, SASEGT. Between the trimmed V and J ends, which lost 4 bases and 0 bases, there was a span of 6 bases.

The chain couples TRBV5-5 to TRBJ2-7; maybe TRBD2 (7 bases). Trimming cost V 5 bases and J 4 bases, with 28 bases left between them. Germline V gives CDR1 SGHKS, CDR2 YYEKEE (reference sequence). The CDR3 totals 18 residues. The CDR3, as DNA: TGTGCCAGCAGTCCGGGGGGCGGGAGAGGGGATCCAAGGTACGAGCAGTACTTC. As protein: CASSPGGGRGDPRYEQYF.

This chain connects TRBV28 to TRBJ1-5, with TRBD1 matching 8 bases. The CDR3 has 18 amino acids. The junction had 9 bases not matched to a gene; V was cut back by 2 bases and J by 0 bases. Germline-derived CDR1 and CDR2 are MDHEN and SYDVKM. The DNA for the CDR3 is TGTGCCAGCAGTTTACCAGACAGGGGTTCTTATAGCAATCAGCCCCAGCATTTT. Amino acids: CASSLPDRGSYSNQPQHF.

CDR3 DNA: TGCAGCGTTGAACGCGGGGAAGGGTACAATGAGCAGTTCTTC. Protein product: CSVERGEGYNEQFF. The chain combines TRBV29-1 with TRBJ2-1; a weak D match, TRBD2 (6 bases). This CDR3 is 14 amino acids long. Germline V gene data show CDR1 as SQVTM and CDR2 as ANQGSEA. The V end lost 2 bases, the J end lost 4 bases, and 12 bases lay between the germline ends.

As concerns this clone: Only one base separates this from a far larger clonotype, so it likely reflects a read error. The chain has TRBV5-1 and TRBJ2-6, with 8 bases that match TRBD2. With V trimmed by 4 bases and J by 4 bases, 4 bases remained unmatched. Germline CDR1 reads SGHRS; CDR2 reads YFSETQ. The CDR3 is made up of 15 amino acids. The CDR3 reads CASSSGGYGANVLTF. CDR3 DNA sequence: TGCGCCAGCAGCAGCGGGGGCTACGGGGCCAACGTCCTGACTTTC.

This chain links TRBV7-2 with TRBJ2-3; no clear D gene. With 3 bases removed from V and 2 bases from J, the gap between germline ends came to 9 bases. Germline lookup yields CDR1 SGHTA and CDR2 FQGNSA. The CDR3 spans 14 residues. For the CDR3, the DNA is TGTGCCAGCAGCTTTACCAGCCTCACAGATACGCAGTATTTT. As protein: CASSFTSLTDTQYF.

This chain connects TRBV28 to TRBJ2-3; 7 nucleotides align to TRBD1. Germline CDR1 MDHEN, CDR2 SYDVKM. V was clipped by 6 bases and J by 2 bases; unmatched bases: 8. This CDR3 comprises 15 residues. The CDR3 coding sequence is TGTGCCAGCAGCCCTCCGGGACAGATCACAGATACGCAGTATTTT. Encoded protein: CASSPPGQITDTQYF. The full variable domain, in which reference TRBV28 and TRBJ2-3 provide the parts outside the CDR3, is DVKVTQSSRYLVKRTGEKVFLECVQDMDHENMFWYRQDPGLGLRLIYFSYDVKMKEKGDIPEGYSVSREKKERFSLILESASTNQTSMYLCASSPPGQITDTQYFGPGTRLTVL.

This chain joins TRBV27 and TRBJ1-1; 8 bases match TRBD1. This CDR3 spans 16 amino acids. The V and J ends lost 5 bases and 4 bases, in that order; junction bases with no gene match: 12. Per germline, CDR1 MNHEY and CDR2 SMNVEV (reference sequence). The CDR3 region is CASSPPTGASVTEAFF. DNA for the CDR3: TGTGCCAGCAGTCCCCCGACAGGGGCGAGTGTCACTGAAGCTTTCTTT.

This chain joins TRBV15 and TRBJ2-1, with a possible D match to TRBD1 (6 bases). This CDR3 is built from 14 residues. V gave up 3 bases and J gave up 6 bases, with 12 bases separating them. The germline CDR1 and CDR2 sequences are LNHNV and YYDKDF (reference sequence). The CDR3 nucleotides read TGTGCCACCAGCAGGGGGACACGAACCAATGAGCAGTTCTTC. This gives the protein CATSRGTRTNEQFF. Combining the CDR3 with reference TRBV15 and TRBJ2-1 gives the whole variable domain DAMVIQNPRYQVTQFGKPVTLSCSQTLNHNVMYWYQQKSSQAPKLLFHYYDKDFNNEADTPDNFQSRRPNTSFCFLDIRSPGLGDTAMYLCATSRGTRTNEQFFGPGTRLTVL.

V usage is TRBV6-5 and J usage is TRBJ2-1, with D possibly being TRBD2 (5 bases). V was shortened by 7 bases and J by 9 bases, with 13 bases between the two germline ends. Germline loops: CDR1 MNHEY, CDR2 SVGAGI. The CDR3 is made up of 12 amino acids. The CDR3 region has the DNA TGTGCCAGCACTTCGGGGATCCGTGAGCAGTTCTTC. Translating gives CASTSGIREQFF.